This T cell receptor (beta chain) was captured by sequencing in a study of cytomegalovirus exposure and HLA in healthy donors. Note on this clone: The target antigen is unknown.

The PCR made use of 60 Vbeta and 13 Jbeta primers. Original processing methods: Later, roughly 86 million unique TCR beta chains were counted in an analysis, and some 10 million of them were shared. TCRdb's copy holds only in-frame clones and misses some; the assay was immunoSEQ multiplex PCR. Clonal size and the V and J genes are those of that table, whereas D and trimming came from the DNA. The data show over 110,000 clones, more than 75% seen once. Germline CDR1 reads LNHDA; CDR2 reads SQIVND (reference sequence). The length of the CDR3 is 17 residues. Trimming at V came to 0 bases and at J to 4 bases, leaving 5 bases not matched to a gene. Overall study results and limits: Later, TCR association rates were found to vary by HLA locus, highest for DRB1 and lowest for HLA-C. It was reported that TCR beta sequences correctly inferred the HLA-A and HLA-B alleles for most subjects.

The sequence derives from a woman in her 40s in good health and CMV-seropositive. The chain joins TRBV19 to TRBJ2-5, with 13 bases that match TRBD2. The sample comprised PBMCs. CDR3 coding DNA: TGTGCCAGTAGTATAGATGGGACTAGCGGGATCCGAGAGACCCAGTACTTC. This sequence encodes CASSIDGTSGIRETQYF.